The 25 T cell receptor beta chains reported below all come from one sample, sequenced in a study of shared clonotypes between healthy human individuals. Here immunoSEQ multiplex PCR was the method, and the copy in TCRdb shows in-frame clones only, minus some. In the table there are about 2 million clones, roughly 94% of which are singletons. The sequenced sample was naive CD4+ T cells sorted from blood. Sample subset: CD45RA+ positively selected. These receptors were collected from a man between 18 and 35 years old in good health.

This clone was seen a handful of times. This specimen includes other DNA sequences encoding the same CDR3. The chain recombines TRBV18 with TRBJ2-5; possible D gene TRBD2, 6 bases. In germline, CDR1 is KGHSH, CDR2 LQKENI. V was pared by 6 bases and J by 2 bases, with 10 bases between. The CDR3 has 13 residues. CDR3 protein: CASSPGVQETQYF. CDR3 in DNA: TGTGCCAGCTCCCCGGGGGTACAAGAGACCCAGTACTTC.

About this clone itself: Different DNA sequences within this sample yield the same CDR3. The chain employs TRBV5-4 and TRBJ2-5; D might be TRBD1 or TRBD2, each matching 6 bases. Germline V gives CDR1 SGHNT, CDR2 YYREEE (reference sequence). V lost 2 bases and J lost 1, with 9 bases in between. CDR3 length equals 14 residues. The CDR3 region is CASSLGGGQETQYF. CDR3 DNA: TGTGCCAGCAGCTTAGGAGGGGGCCAAGAGACCCAGTACTTC.

The chain is built from TRBV21-1 and TRBJ2-5; TRBD1 is the table's D call and was not checked against the DNA. TRBV21-1 is recorded as a pseudogene. The CDR3 consists of 12 residues. The CDR3 DNA reads as TGTGCCAGTCGGGGACAGGAAGAGACCCAGTACTTC. Protein product: CASRGQEETQYF.

With regard to this clone: Distinct nucleotide sequences in the sample also encode this CDR3. This chain links TRBV6-5 with TRBJ2-1, with 9 nucleotides matching TRBD1. V lost 6 bases, J lost 7 bases, and 4 bases stayed unmatched. This CDR3 is built from 13 residues. Germline lookup yields CDR1 MNHEY and CDR2 SVGAGI. The CDR3 region is CASRQGAGNEQFF. The CDR3 DNA is TGTGCCAGCAGACAGGGGGCGGGTAATGAGCAGTTCTTC.

To note about this clone: The junction and the germline gene differ at one end; a read error may be behind it. The rearrangement uses TRBV7-2 and TRBJ2-7, with D perhaps being TRBD1 or TRBD2 (5 bases each). The CDR3 spans 14 residues. The germline V gene has CDR1 SGHTA and CDR2 FQGNSA. The CDR3 nucleotides read TGTGCCAGCAGCTTAGGGCCCGGGGCTAGTGAGCAGTGCTTC. Its protein product is CASSLGPGASEQCF.

The chain combines TRBV7-2 with TRBJ2-3, with 10 bases identical to TRBD2. After removal of 1 base from V and 0 bases from J, the junction contained 1 base not matched to a gene. Germline CDR1 is SGHTA and CDR2 is FQGNSA. This CDR3 has 16 amino acids. The DNA of the CDR3 is TGTGCCAGCAGCTTAGGGACTAGCGGTAGCACAGATACGCAGTATTTT. As protein: CASSLGTSGSTDTQYF. Variable domain in full (rest from reference TRBV7-2 and TRBJ2-3): GAGVSQSPSNKVTEKGKDVELRCDPISGHTALYWYRQSLGQGLEFLIYFQGNSAPDKSGLPSDRFSAERTGGSVSTLTIQRTQQEDSAVYLCASSLGTSGSTDTQYFGPGTRLTVL.

This sequence joins TRBV19 and TRBJ1-1; TRBD1 agrees at 9 bases. Germline CDR1 LNHDA, CDR2 SQIVND (reference sequence). This CDR3 contains 15 residues. V lost 3 bases to trimming and J lost 5 bases; unmatched junction nucleotides: 7. The CDR3 is CASSIRTGGRTEAFF. The DNA for the CDR3 is TGTGCCAGTAGTATCCGTACAGGGGGCAGAACTGAAGCTTTCTTT.

This sequence joins TRBV2 and TRBJ2-2, with 10 bases lining up with TRBD2. Germline CDR1 is SNHLY and CDR2 is FYNNEI. V was pared by 7 bases and J by 6 bases, with 8 bases of the junction left unmatched. The CDR3 loop spans 15 amino acids. The DNA for the CDR3 is TGTGCCAGCATCGAGGCAGCGGGAGGGGCCGGGGAGCTGTTTTTT. This codes for CASIEAAGGAGELFF.

Remarks on this clone: Other DNA sequences in the same sample also yield this CDR3. This chain uses TRBV6-5 with TRBJ1-4, with D unresolved. This CDR3 has 12 amino acids. Trimming left V 6 bases short and J 3 bases short, with 5 bases between. Germline V CDR1 and CDR2: MNHEY, SVGAGI. The CDR3 DNA reads as TGTGCCAGCAGGAGGGCTAATGAAAAACTGTTTTTT. Encoded protein: CASRRANEKLFF.

Notes on this clone: The junction and the germline gene differ at one end; a read error may be behind it. V usage is TRBV7-7 and J usage is TRBJ2-1; D unclear. Germline lookup yields CDR1 SSHAT and CDR2 FNYEAQ (reference sequence). The length of the CDR3 is 13 residues. CDR3 sequence reads: CASSFSWSNEQFF. In DNA, the CDR3 is TGTGCTAGCAGCTTTTCGTGGTCCAATGAGCAGTTCTTC.

This chain uses TRBV21-1 with TRBJ2-1; the DNA was not compared with TRBD1, the D call given in the table. TRBV21-1 is labeled a pseudogene. The CDR3 consists of 17 residues. CDR3 nucleotides: TGTGCCAGCACCAAACGGGTGAAGGACAGGGGGCAAAATGAGCAGTTCTTC. It codes for CASTKRVKDRGQNEQFF.

V usage is TRBV5-1 and J usage is TRBJ2-7, with a tentative D call TRBD1 (6 bases). The V and J ends lost 3 bases and 2 bases respectively, with 12 bases between them. The germline gives CDR1 SGHRS, CDR2 YFSETQ. The CDR3 is 14 amino acids. The CDR3 coding sequence is TGCGCCAGCAGCTCGACAGGAAATGCCTACGAGCAGTACTTC. Residues: CASSSTGNAYEQYF.

The count of this clone is one. The chain carries TRBV30 and TRBJ2-5; D unresolved. The germline gives CDR1 GTSNPN, CDR2 SVGIG (reference sequence). V dropped 0 bases and J dropped 3 bases, with 8 bases sitting between them. The CDR3 has 13 residues. CDR3 residues: CAWSVSLKETQYF. Here the CDR3 DNA reads TGTGCCTGGAGTGTATCTCTGAAAGAGACCCAGTACTTC.

This sequence joins TRBV9 and TRBJ2-5; 10 nucleotides align to TRBD2. The CDR3 is made up of 16 amino acids. With 0 bases clipped from V and 2 bases from J, the junction kept 4 bases outside the gene matches. In germline, CDR1 is SGDLS, CDR2 YYNGEE. CDR3 region: CASSVVSSGGQETQYF. The CDR3 DNA reads as TGTGCCAGCAGCGTAGTGTCTAGCGGGGGACAAGAGACCCAGTACTTC.

V is TRBV30 and J is TRBJ1-1; maybe TRBD1 (5 bases). Per germline, CDR1 GTSNPN and CDR2 SVGIG (reference sequence). The ends were cut back, 6 bases at V and 5 bases at J, with 10 bases in the middle. The CDR3 is made up of 11 amino acids. CDR3 nucleotides: TGTGCCTGTCGGAAGGGGACTGAAGCTTTCTTT. Translating gives CACRKGTEAFF.

This sequence joins TRBV25-1 and TRBJ2-3; D perhaps matches TRBD2 (7 bases). CDR3 length: 16 residues. Deletions cut 6 bases from V and 0 bases from J, with 16 bases between. Germline CDR1 reads MGHDK; CDR2 reads SYGVNS. CDR3 loop: CASSSGGRASTDTQYF. The CDR3 nucleotides read TGTGCCAGCAGCTCCGGGGGGCGGGCTAGCACAGATACGCAGTATTTT.

The chain has TRBV6-4 and TRBJ1-6, with D uncertain. The CDR3 has 13 amino acids. Germline CDR1 and CDR2: MRHNA and SNTAGT. V gave up 6 bases and J gave up 9 bases, with 12 bases separating them. CDR3 sequence (DNA): TGTGCCAGCAGGTACAGATTCGGTTCACCCCTCCACTTT. This codes for CASRYRFGSPLHF.

Here the CDR3 reads CASSLPSGSDTQYF. In DNA, the CDR3 is TGCGCCAGCAGCTTACCTAGCGGCTCAGATACGCAGTATTTT. The chain employs TRBV5-1 and TRBJ2-3; 7 bases agree with TRBD2. This CDR3 is 14 amino acids long. V was clipped by 2 bases and J by 4 bases; unmatched bases: 4. Germline V gene data show CDR1 as SGHRS and CDR2 as YFSETQ. The full variable domain, its missing parts supplied by reference TRBV5-1 and TRBJ2-3, is KAGVTQTPRYLIKTRGQQVTLSCSPISGHRSVSWYQQTPGQGLQFLFEYFSETQRNKGNFPGRFSGRQFSNSRSEMNVSTLELGDSALYLCASSLPSGSDTQYFGPGTRLTVL.

This clone was observed once. Other DNA sequences from this sample encode an identical CDR3 as well. The chain joins TRBV6-5 to TRBJ1-5, with D possibly TRBD1 on 6 matching bases. The CDR3 runs 13 residues. CDR1 is MNHEY and CDR2 is SVGAGI in the germline V gene. The V and J ends lost 6 bases and 2 bases respectively, with 8 bases between them. The CDR3 DNA is TGTGCCAGCAGGCCAGGGGGCAATCAGCCCCAGCATTTT. This sequence encodes CASRPGGNQPQHF.

The chain recombines TRBV7-9 with TRBJ1-1; no reliable D call. Germline V gives CDR1 SEHNR, CDR2 FQNEAQ (reference sequence). The CDR3 consists of 13 residues. The ends were cut back, 5 bases at V and 0 bases at J, with 7 bases in the middle. The CDR3 DNA follows: TGTGCCAGCAGCGGCGACCTGAACACTGAAGCTTTCTTT. Translating it yields CASSGDLNTEAFF.

The genes are TRBV19 and TRBJ1-1; 12 bases agree with TRBD1. Germline CDR1 is LNHDA and CDR2 is SQIVND (reference sequence). The CDR3 length is 15 residues. Trimming at V came to 9 bases and at J to 1 base, leaving 6 bases not matched to a gene. The chain's CDR3 is CARTPGQGANTEAFF. The CDR3 coding sequence is TGTGCCAGAACCCCGGGACAGGGGGCGAACACTGAAGCTTTCTTT.

The V gene is TRBV19, the J gene TRBJ1-2, with TRBD1 identical over 8 bases. This CDR3 contains 12 residues. V shed 8 bases and J 7 bases; nucleotides not matched to a gene: 6. Germline CDR1 is LNHDA and CDR2 is SQIVND (reference sequence). CDR3 DNA sequence: TGTGCCAGTGAGAGGACAGGGAGTGGCTACACCTTC. Protein product: CASERTGSGYTF.

CDR3 sequence (DNA): TGCGCCAGCAGCCCCGGGGACAGGGATTGGGATACGCAGTATTTT. Translation: CASSPGDRDWDTQYF. V is TRBV5-1 and J is TRBJ2-3; 9 bases match TRBD1. Germline V lookup: CDR1 SGHRS, CDR2 YFSETQ. Trimming took 4 bases from V and 6 from J; bases not matched to a gene: 9. The CDR3 has 15 amino acids.

This clone was counted once. The chain uses TRBV10-3 and TRBJ2-1, with 9 bases that match TRBD1. Germline V lookup: CDR1 ENHRY, CDR2 SYGVKD. CDR3 length: 14 residues. Trimming removed 6 bases from V and 9 bases from J; junction bases left unmatched: 9. The CDR3 reads CAISVGTGIPEQFF. For the CDR3, the DNA is TGTGCCATCAGCGTCGGGACAGGGATCCCTGAGCAGTTCTTC.

J is TRBJ2-2 and V is TRBV30; 7 nucleotides line up with TRBD1. V was pared by 3 bases and J by 7 bases, with 8 bases of the junction left unmatched. Looked up from germline, CDR1 is GTSNPN and CDR2 is SVGIG (reference sequence). The CDR3 is 14 amino acids. For the CDR3, the DNA is TGTGCCTGGAGGCCCGACAGGGTAGGCGGGGAGCTGTTTTTT. Its translation: CAWRPDRVGGELFF.